Shown below are 16 T cell receptor beta chains from a single sample sequenced in a study of cytomegalovirus exposure and HLA in healthy donors. The study ran its PCR with 60 Vbeta and 13 Jbeta primers. Sequenced by immunoSEQ multiplex PCR; TCRdb stores in-frame clones only, minus some. This table holds around 130,000 clones, roughly 70% found once. Material: PBMCs. Receptor source: a woman between 40 and 50 years old in good health and CMV-seropositive.

The chain links TRBV12-5 to TRBJ2-1; TRBD1 matches 9 bases. Germline V gene sequence: CDR1 LGHNT, CDR2 FRNRAP. V dropped 5 bases and J dropped 8; count of bases not matched to a gene: 13. CDR3 length: 16 residues. CDR3 in DNA: TGTGCTAGTGGTCGGGACAGGGTGGTGGCGCCAGATGAGCAGTTCTTC. Translating gives CASGRDRVVAPDEQFF.

The genes are TRBV5-4 and TRBJ1-3; 11 bases match TRBD1. With 4 bases clipped from V and 0 bases from J, the junction kept 3 bases outside the gene matches. The CDR3 is made up of 16 amino acids. CDR1 is SGHNT, CDR2 YYREEE, per germline (reference sequence). CDR3 sequence: CASSEGQGASGNTIYF. CDR3 DNA sequence: TGTGCCAGCAGCGAAGGACAGGGGGCCTCTGGAAACACCATATATTTT.

The chain has TRBV4-1 and TRBJ2-3; 8 bases are a match to TRBD1. V shed 1 base, J shed 3 bases, and the junction held 3 bases outside the gene matches. The CDR3 contains 15 residues. CDR1 and CDR2 from the germline V gene are MGHRA and YSYEKL. CDR3 residues: CASSQVQGVTDTQYF. CDR3 sequence (DNA): TGCGCCAGCAGCCAAGTACAGGGGGTGACAGATACGCAGTATTTT.

This chain connects TRBV19 to TRBJ2-3; D gene unclear. The length of the CDR3 is 15 residues. Trimming shortened V by 6 bases and J by 4 bases, and 17 bases separated the two germline ends. Germline V lookup: CDR1 LNHDA, CDR2 SQIVND (reference sequence). The CDR3 region is CASRLEHHGADTQYF. CDR3 nucleotide sequence: TGTGCCAGTAGGTTGGAGCATCACGGCGCAGATACGCAGTATTTT.

The table lists this clone with a few counts. The J gene is TRBJ2-7, the V gene TRBV27, with 11 bases aligning to TRBD2. This CDR3 has 14 amino acids. Germline assignment: CDR1 MNHEY and CDR2 SMNVEV (reference sequence). Trimming removed 6 bases from V and 3 bases from J; junction bases left unmatched: 4. CDR3 region: CASSLGTSGYEQYF. The CDR3 DNA reads as TGTGCCAGCAGCCTTGGGACTAGCGGCTACGAGCAGTACTTC.

The chain recombines TRBV7-2 with TRBJ2-1; D possibly corresponds to TRBD1 (6 bases). Trimming pared 2 bases from V and 3 bases from J, leaving 11 bases between. Germline-derived CDR1 and CDR2 are SGHTA and FQGNSA. The CDR3 extends over 15 amino acids. CDR3 nucleotide sequence: TGTGCCAGCAGCTTAAGACAGGAGTACTACAATGAGCAGTTCTTC. Translation gives CASSLRQEYYNEQFF.

The CDR3 bases are TGCGCCAGCAGCCCCACAGGTGGTGGGGTAATGAACACTGAAGCTTTCTTT. Amino acid sequence: CASSPTGGGVMNTEAFF. The chain uses TRBV4-3 and TRBJ1-1, with D perhaps matching TRBD1 (5 bases). This CDR3 is built from 17 residues. Germline V gene lookup returns CDR1 LGHNA and CDR2 YSLEER. The germline V and J ends were trimmed by 4 bases and 0 bases, with 18 bases remaining between them.

Remarks on this clone: Other DNA sequences of this sample code for an identical CDR3. The chain combines TRBV4-3 with TRBJ1-1; 9 bases fit TRBD1. Germline CDR1 and CDR2: LGHNA and YSLEER. This CDR3 spans 15 amino acids. V lost 1 base and J lost 2; bases outside the gene matches: 2. In DNA form, the CDR3 reads TGCGCCAGCAGCCAAGGGACAGGGGTCAACACTGAAGCTTTCTTT. This gives the protein CASSQGTGVNTEAFF.

The genes are TRBV19 and TRBJ1-2; TRBD1 aligns across 11 bases. This CDR3 region has 16 residues. V shed 4 bases and J 4 bases; nucleotides not matched to a gene: 8. From germline, CDR1 is LNHDA and CDR2 SQIVND (reference sequence). The CDR3 loop reads CASSKSGTGGFYGYTF. In DNA form, the CDR3 reads TGTGCCAGTAGTAAATCCGGGACAGGGGGTTTCTATGGCTACACCTTC.

This rearrangement joins TRBV30 to TRBJ2-5; 7 nucleotides agree with TRBD2. This CDR3 contains 13 residues. Germline V CDR1 and CDR2: GTSNPN, SVGIG (reference sequence). J was trimmed by 3 bases and V by 4 bases; bases with no gene match: 5. CDR3 in amino acids: CAWTLGGKETQYF. The CDR3, as DNA: TGTGCCTGGACCTTGGGGGGGAAAGAGACCCAGTACTTC.

J is TRBJ2-7 and V is TRBV27; 8 bases are a match to TRBD2. CDR3 length: 12 residues. After removal of 5 bases from V and 6 bases from J, the junction contained 3 bases not matched to a gene. Looked up from germline, CDR1 is MNHEY and CDR2 is SMNVEV (reference sequence). DNA of the CDR3: TGTGCCAGCAGTAGCGCGGGGGGCGAGCAGTACTTC. Amino acids: CASSSAGGEQYF.

This chain joins TRBV19 and TRBJ1-5, with 12 bases identical to TRBD1. The CDR3 contains 15 residues. Trimming at V came to 7 bases and at J to 2 bases, leaving 3 bases not matched to a gene. CDR1 is LNHDA and CDR2 is SQIVND in the germline V gene (reference sequence). The CDR3 protein is CASMGQGARNQPQHF. Written as DNA, the CDR3 is TGTGCCAGTATGGGACAGGGGGCTCGCAATCAGCCCCAGCATTTT.

The V and J genes are TRBV4-1 and TRBJ1-2, with TRBD1 as a possible D gene (5 bases). This CDR3 region has 16 residues. The V gene's germline CDR1 is MGHRA and CDR2 YSYEKL. V was pared by 0 bases and J by 8 bases, with 19 bases between. The CDR3 bases are TGCGCCAGCAGCCAAGAGGAGGGGTACAAGGGGTACGGCTACACCTTC. Translation gives CASSQEEGYKGYGYTF.

The chain is built from TRBV6-5 and TRBJ2-7, with 12 bases lining up with TRBD1. Per germline, CDR1 MNHEY and CDR2 SVGAGI. The CDR3 runs 14 residues. V shed 8 bases and J 7 bases; nucleotides not matched to a gene: 9. In DNA form, the CDR3 reads TGTGCCAGCGGGATGGGACAGGGGGCTGGGGAGCAGTACTTC. Amino acids: CASGMGQGAGEQYF.

This rearrangement joins TRBV27 to TRBJ1-1; 8 nucleotides line up with TRBD1. J gave up 0 bases and V 1 base, and 4 bases lay outside the gene matches. The germline V gene encodes CDR1 MNHEY and CDR2 SMNVEV (reference sequence). This CDR3 has 16 residues. CDR3 residues: CASSLWGTGLNTEAFF. In DNA form, the CDR3 reads TGTGCCAGCAGTTTATGGGGGACAGGATTGAACACTGAAGCTTTCTTT.

This chain connects TRBV29-1 to TRBJ1-1, with D possibly TRBD1 on 6 matching bases. The CDR3 has 12 residues. The germline V gene has CDR1 SQVTM and CDR2 ANQGSEA. V was cut by 7 bases and J by 11 bases, with 20 bases left in between. This chain's CDR3 is CSAARQDQGAFF. The CDR3 nucleotides are TGCAGCGCGGCAAGACAGGATCAGGGGGCTTTCTTT.